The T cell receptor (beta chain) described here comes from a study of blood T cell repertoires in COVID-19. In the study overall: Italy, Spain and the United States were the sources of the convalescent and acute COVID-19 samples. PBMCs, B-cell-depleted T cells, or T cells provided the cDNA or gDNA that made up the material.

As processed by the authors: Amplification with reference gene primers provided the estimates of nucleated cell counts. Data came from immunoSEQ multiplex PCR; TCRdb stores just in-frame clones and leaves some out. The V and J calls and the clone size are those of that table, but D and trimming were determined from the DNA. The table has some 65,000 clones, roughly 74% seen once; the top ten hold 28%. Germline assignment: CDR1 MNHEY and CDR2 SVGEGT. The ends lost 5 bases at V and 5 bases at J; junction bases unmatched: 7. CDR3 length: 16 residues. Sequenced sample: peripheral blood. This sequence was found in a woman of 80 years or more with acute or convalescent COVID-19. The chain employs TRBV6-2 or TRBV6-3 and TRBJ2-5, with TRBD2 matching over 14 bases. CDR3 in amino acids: CASSLSGLAGEETQYF. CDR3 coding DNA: TGTGCCAGCAGTCTATCGGGACTAGCGGGAGAGGAGACCCAGTACTTC.